One sample yielded the 2 T cell receptor beta chains listed below, sequenced in a study of beta chain features in type 1 diabetes. Every bit of the isolated RNA underwent reverse transcription, so sequencing read expressed TCRB transcripts. The table came from immunoSEQ multiplex PCR; TCRdb's copy has only in-frame clones and leaves some out. Among 620,000 or so clones, 15% to 19% were seen once, and the ten largest hold 0.07% to 0.095%. Material for sequencing was naive CD4+ T cells from blood. The receptor source for this set is a man in his late teens or twenties in good health.

Only a few counts were recorded for this clone. V usage is TRBV9 and J usage is TRBJ2-3; D may match TRBD1 or TRBD2 (5 bases each). CDR3 size: 18 residues. Germline loops: CDR1 SGDLS, CDR2 YYNGEE. The V gene lost 0 bases and the J gene lost 0 bases, with 17 bases spanning the gap. CDR3 region: CASSVAGTEFTSTDTQYF. CDR3 bases: TGTGCCAGCAGCGTAGCCGGGACGGAGTTCACTAGCACAGATACGCAGTATTTT.

Only a few counts were recorded for this clone. This sequence joins TRBV7-9 and TRBJ1-1; D is perhaps TRBD1 (6 bases). V lost 5 bases to trimming and J lost 6 bases, with 16 bases between them. This CDR3 region has 14 residues. Per germline, CDR1 SEHNR and CDR2 FQNEAQ (reference sequence). The CDR3 DNA reads TGTGCCAGCAGCCTCCCAGACGGGGGGCCTGAAGCTTTCTTT. Amino acid sequence: CASSLPDGGPEAFF.